This entry lists 28 T cell receptor beta chains sequenced from one sample in a study of T cells after yellow fever vaccination. Each CDR3 protein gets one entry after TCRdb re-called the 5' RACE reads with MiXCR. Of about 110,000 distinct CDR3 sequences in the sample, around 8% were seen once. This specimen consisted of CD8+ T cells sorted from PBMCs, obtained 45 days after the yellow fever booster vaccination. These receptors all come from a man aged 25 to 40 who received the YFV17D yellow fever vaccine.

This clonotype has a single count. A read error may explain this, as a much larger clone is one base away. V is TRBV12-3 or TRBV12-4 and J is TRBJ2-7; TRBD2 agrees at 8 bases. With V trimmed by 10 bases and J by 4 bases, 9 bases remained unmatched. CDR3 length: 13 amino acids. CDR3 nucleotide sequence: TGTGCCAACAAGGTAGCGGGGTCTTACGAGCAGTACTTC. Protein sequence: CANKVAGSYEQYF.

In the case of this clonotype: This may stem from a read error, because a much larger clone lies one nucleotide away. The V call is TRBV10-2, the J call TRBJ2-1; possible D gene TRBD2, 5 bases. This CDR3 is 14 amino acids long. CDR1 is WSHSY and CDR2 is SAAADI in the germline V gene. The germline V and J ends were trimmed by 5 bases and 2 bases, with 10 bases remaining between them. The CDR3, as DNA: TGCGCCAGCAGTTCAGCGGCGACCTACAATGAGCAGTTCTTC. As protein: CASSSAATYNEQFF.

In this sample, this clonotype turned up many times. The J gene is TRBJ2-1, the V gene TRBV4-1; no clear D. Trimming shortened V by 4 bases and J by 0 bases, and 10 bases separated the two germline ends. Looked up from germline, CDR1 is MGHRA and CDR2 is YSYEKL. The CDR3 length is 15 residues. Written as DNA, the CDR3 is TGCGCCAGCAGCCTTCGGGCTTCCTCCTACAATGAGCAGTTCTTC. Translating gives CASSLRASSYNEQFF.

At least ten counts were recorded for this clonotype. J is TRBJ1-2 and V is TRBV4-3; D unclear. Trimming stripped 4 bases from V and 1 base from J, with 16 bases between. Germline V CDR1 and CDR2: LGHNA, YSLEER. CDR3 length: 16 residues. The CDR3 nucleotides read TGCGCCAGCAGCCTCCTGGGCCAGGCGATTAACTATGGCTACACCTTC. Translated: CASSLLGQAINYGYTF.

Concerning this clonotype itself: At one end the junction does not follow the germline gene, possibly because of a read error. The CDR3, as DNA: TGTGCCAGCAGCCCTACCGGGGCAACAGGGGCCCAACACTTC. This gives the protein CASSPTGATGAQHF. The chain recombines TRBV7-9 with TRBJ2-7; 7 bases map to TRBD1. Per the germline V gene, CDR1 is SEHNR and CDR2 is FQNEAQ (reference sequence). The CDR3 consists of 14 residues. The whole variable domain, filled in from reference TRBV7-9 and TRBJ2-7, reads DTGVSQNPRHKITKRGQNVTFRCDPISEHNRLYWYRQTLGQGPEFLTYFQNEAQLEKSRLLSDRFSAERPKGSFSTLEIQRTEQGDSAMYLCASSPTGATGAQHFGPGTRLTVT.

This clonotype was observed at least ten times. The gene calls are TRBV6-5 and TRBJ2-5; TRBD1 matches 8 bases. Trimming took 6 bases from V and 5 from J; bases not matched to a gene: 11. CDR1 and CDR2 from the germline V gene are MNHEY and SVGAGI. The CDR3 extends over 15 amino acids. The CDR3 protein is CASSSTGQAGETQYF. CDR3 coding DNA: TGTGCCAGCAGCTCGACGGGACAGGCGGGTGAGACCCAGTACTTC.

This clonotype has ten or more counts. This chain joins TRBV4-2 and TRBJ2-7, with 7 bases fitting TRBD2. Germline V gene lookup returns CDR1 LGHNA and CDR2 YNFKEQ. V trimming: 0 bases; J trimming: 2 bases; junction bases outside the gene matches: 10. The CDR3 has 17 amino acids. The CDR3 loop reads CASSQDGWTGGAYEQYF. The CDR3 coding sequence is TGTGCCAGCAGCCAAGATGGGTGGACGGGAGGAGCCTACGAGCAGTACTTC.

This chain links TRBV6-6 with TRBJ2-7; no reliable D call. The CDR3 runs 13 residues. The germline CDR1 and CDR2 sequences are MNHNY and SVGAGI (reference sequence). Trimming took 4 bases from V and 2 from J, leaving 9 bases between them. The CDR3 DNA follows: TGTGCCAGCAGTTCGAACGCTGCCTACGAGCAGTACTTC. This sequence encodes CASSSNAAYEQYF.

This clonotype came up a few times. The chain couples TRBV7-9 to TRBJ2-1; 8 bases are shared with TRBD2. The CDR3 runs 16 residues. Germline CDR1 is SEHNR and CDR2 is FQNEAQ (reference sequence). J gave up 2 bases and V 2 bases, and 5 bases lay outside the gene matches. The chain's CDR3 is CASSLSYGRAYNEQFF. CDR3 bases: TGTGCCAGCAGCTTAAGTTACGGGAGGGCCTACAATGAGCAGTTCTTC.

This clonotype was picked up many times. This chain links TRBV29-1 with TRBJ2-7, with D maybe TRBD1 (5 bases). With 7 bases removed from V and 4 bases from J, the gap between germline ends came to 14 bases. The germline CDR1 and CDR2 sequences are SQVTM and ANQGSEA. The CDR3 runs to 12 residues. CDR3 region: CSAEFGAYEQYF. The CDR3 bases are TGCAGCGCCGAATTTGGGGCTTACGAGCAGTACTTC.

This clonotype was seen many times. The CDR3 reads CASSQLPSSDYGYTF. Written as DNA, the CDR3 is TGCGCCAGCAGCCAGCTTCCATCGTCCGACTATGGCTACACCTTC. The chain combines TRBV4-3 with TRBJ1-2; D call uncertain. Germline V lookup: CDR1 LGHNA, CDR2 YSLEER. This CDR3 contains 15 residues. V dropped 3 bases and J dropped 3 bases, with 14 bases sitting between them.

This clonotype came up many times. This sequence joins TRBV25-1 and TRBJ2-5; 12 bases agree with TRBD1. This CDR3 has 16 amino acids. Trimming removed 1 base from V and 5 bases from J; junction bases left unmatched: 5. Germline V gives CDR1 MGHDK, CDR2 SYGVNS. Here the CDR3 DNA reads TGTGCCAGCAGTGAATGGGGACAGGGGGCGCCTGAGACCCAGTACTTC. This translates into CASSEWGQGAPETQYF.

This clonotype turned up a few times. The chain carries TRBV20-1 and TRBJ2-6; 11 positions match TRBD2. Germline CDR1 reads DFQATT; CDR2 reads SNEGSKA (reference sequence). The CDR3 length is 19 residues. Trimming at V came to 4 bases and at J to 1 base, leaving 12 bases not matched to a gene. The CDR3 DNA reads as TGCAGTGCTAAGAGGGGTCGACTAGCGGGAAAATCTGGGGCCAACGTCCTGACTTTC. Translating it yields CSAKRGRLAGKSGANVLTF.

This clonotype was counted between two and nine times. This chain links TRBV15 with TRBJ2-4; weak D call: TRBD2 (6 bases). Germline V gene lookup returns CDR1 LNHNV and CDR2 YYDKDF (reference sequence). V lost 1 base to trimming and J lost 5 bases, with 12 bases between them. The CDR3 totals 15 residues. The CDR3 region is CATSRVGTYENIQYF. CDR3 in DNA: TGTGCCACCAGCAGAGTAGGGACTTATGAAAACATTCAGTACTTC.

This sequence joins TRBV15 and TRBJ2-2; possible D gene TRBD2, 5 bases. With 8 bases removed from V and 3 bases from J, the gap between germline ends came to 13 bases. The CDR3 contains 14 residues. CDR1 LNHNV and CDR2 YYDKDF come from the germline V gene (reference sequence). The CDR3 nucleotides read TGTGCCACCCGGGTGACTACCCACACCGGGGAGCTGTTTTTT. Its protein product is CATRVTTHTGELFF.

In its sample, this clonotype was seen many times. The chain recombines TRBV2 with TRBJ2-7; maybe TRBD1 (5 bases). Trimming left V 5 bases short and J 6 bases short, with 20 bases between. Germline assignment: CDR1 SNHLY and CDR2 FYNNEI. This CDR3 has 15 amino acids. CDR3 protein: CASSQPGFQGPEQYF. CDR3 bases: TGTGCCAGCAGTCAACCCGGTTTCCAGGGTCCCGAGCAGTACTTC.

This clonotype was observed at least ten times. The chain uses TRBV27 and TRBJ2-7, with TRBD1 as a possible D gene (6 bases). Germline assignment: CDR1 MNHEY and CDR2 SMNVEV (reference sequence). There are 12 residues in the CDR3. Deletions cut 6 bases from V and 3 bases from J, with 9 bases between. The CDR3 spells CASSPQGYEQYF. CDR3 DNA sequence: TGTGCCAGCAGCCCACAGGGCTACGAGCAGTACTTC.

This clonotype was seen ten or more times. V gene TRBV20-1 combines with J gene TRBJ2-3; possibly TRBD2 for D (5 bases). The germline V gene has CDR1 DFQATT and CDR2 SNEGSKA (reference sequence). CDR3 length: 14 amino acids. Trimming took off 5 bases at V and 0 bases at J, with 12 bases between the two ends. This CDR3 reads CSADGGPSTDTQYF. CDR3 bases: TGCAGTGCTGACGGCGGGCCTAGCACAGATACGCAGTATTTT.

On this clonotype itself: Relative to the germline gene, one junction end is altered; a read error may explain this. The V gene is TRBV3-1, the J gene TRBJ2-1; 10 nucleotides align to TRBD2. Germline loops: CDR1 LGHDT, CDR2 YNNKEL (reference sequence). The CDR3 extends over 15 amino acids. This chain's CDR3 is CACSRSGRPHNEQFF. The CDR3 DNA reads as TGTGCCTGCAGCCGTAGCGGGAGGCCCCACAATGAGCAGTTCTTC.

The chain is built from TRBV14 and TRBJ1-1, with D unresolved. Per germline, CDR1 SGHDN and CDR2 FVKESK. The CDR3 consists of 14 residues. The V gene lost 4 bases and the J gene lost 4 bases, with 13 bases spanning the gap. CDR3 loop: CASSPEERGTEAFF. The CDR3 nucleotides are TGTGCCAGCAGCCCCGAGGAACGGGGCACTGAAGCTTTCTTT.

This clonotype has ten or more counts. This rearrangement joins TRBV29-1 to TRBJ2-1; D possibly corresponds to TRBD2 (5 bases). The germline CDR1 and CDR2 sequences are SQVTM and ANQGSEA. The CDR3 consists of 16 residues. Between the trimmed V and J ends, which lost 6 bases and 4 bases, there was a span of 22 bases. The DNA for the CDR3 is TGCAGCGTCGAGAAGGGCGCAGGACTTTCTTACAATGAGCAGTTCTTC. It yields the protein CSVEKGAGLSYNEQFF.

This clonotype showed up many times. The CDR3 sequence is CASSEGAEEKLFF. The CDR3 DNA reads TGTGCCAGCAGTGAGGGGGCCGAGGAAAAACTGTTTTTT. The chain recombines TRBV25-1 with TRBJ1-4; D perhaps matches TRBD1 (6 bases). The V end was cut by 3 bases, the J end by 8 bases, with 10 bases between. CDR3 size: 13 residues. The germline CDR1 and CDR2 sequences are MGHDK and SYGVNS.

This chain joins TRBV18 and TRBJ1-1; D gene uncertain. CDR3 size: 12 residues. Between the trimmed V and J ends, which lost 2 bases and 5 bases, there was a span of 6 bases. CDR1 and CDR2 (germline): KGHSH, LQKENI. The DNA of the CDR3 is TGTGCCAGCTCACCAATTACTACTGAAGCTTTCTTT. It codes for CASSPITTEAFF.

This clonotype has a count of ten or more. This chain links TRBV5-5 with TRBJ2-7, with 11 nucleotides matching TRBD2. The CDR3 contains 16 residues. The J segment lost 2 bases and the V segment lost 0 bases, leaving 4 bases of the junction unmatched. The germline CDR1 and CDR2 sequences are SGHKS and YYEKEE (reference sequence). The chain's CDR3 is CASSLGLAGLTYEQYF. In DNA form, the CDR3 reads TGTGCCAGCAGCTTGGGACTAGCGGGACTCACCTACGAGCAGTACTTC.

This clonotype was picked up many times. This chain uses TRBV5-6 with TRBJ1-1; TRBD1 agrees at 8 bases. The germline gives CDR1 SGHDT, CDR2 YYEEEE. There are 19 residues in the CDR3. J gave up 2 bases and V 4 bases, and 19 bases lay outside the gene matches. The CDR3 DNA is TGTGCCAGCAGCCCAACCAGAGGACAGGGTACTGATGACAACACTGAAGCTTTCTTT. It yields the protein CASSPTRGQGTDDNTEAFF.

This clonotype showed up many times. This rearrangement joins TRBV7-9 to TRBJ2-7; the D gene is possibly TRBD2 (7 bases). CDR1 and CDR2 from the germline V gene are SEHNR and FQNEAQ (reference sequence). Trimming left V 6 bases short and J 12 bases short, with 18 bases between. The CDR3 is 12 amino acids. The CDR3 here is CASSLTGGGAYF. In DNA form, the CDR3 reads TGTGCCAGCAGTTTGACAGGCGGGGGAGCGTACTTC. The variable domain in full, completed from reference TRBV7-9 and TRBJ2-7, reads DTGVSQNPRHKITKRGQNVTFRCDPISEHNRLYWYRQTLGQGPEFLTYFQNEAQLEKSRLLSDRFSAERPKGSFSTLEIQRTEQGDSAMYLCASSLTGGGAYFGPGTRLTVT.

This clonotype was recorded many times. J is TRBJ1-1 and V is TRBV7-8, with D maybe TRBD1 (5 bases). The CDR3 is made up of 15 amino acids. Germline V gene sequence: CDR1 SGHVS, CDR2 FQNEAQ. Trimming left V 5 bases short and J 0 bases short, with 13 bases between. The CDR3, as DNA: TGTGCCAGCAGCCCGATGGACACTTTGAACACTGAAGCTTTCTTT. This sequence encodes CASSPMDTLNTEAFF.

In its sample, this clonotype ranks as medium-sized. V and J are TRBV27 and TRBJ2-7; D gene unclear. The V end was cut by 3 bases, the J end by 4 bases, with 10 bases between. From germline, CDR1 is MNHEY and CDR2 SMNVEV (reference sequence). The CDR3 spans 13 residues. The chain's CDR3 is CASSLTTGYEQYF. CDR3 nucleotide sequence: TGTGCCAGCAGTTTGACGACTGGATACGAGCAGTACTTC.